This paragraph covers one T cell receptor beta chain sequence. The CDR3 loop spans 18 amino acids. The V and J ends lost 2 bases and 1 base, in that order; junction bases with no gene match: 12. CDR1 and CDR2 from the germline V gene are MGHRA and YSYEKL. TCRdb's table, derived via immunoSEQ multiplex PCR, lists solely in-frame clones and lacks some. Among approximately 75,000 clones listed, about 81% were seen once. The data belong to a study of technical replicates of blood from a handful of donors. The rearrangement uses TRBV4-1 and TRBJ1-1; 8 bases agree with TRBD1. The receptor's source is a human donor in good health. Some clones in this sample may be carry-over from other donors' samples. Sequencing was carried out using PBMCs. CDR3 bases: TGCGCCAGCAGCCAAAGAGGGGTGACAGGGGTCGGGAACACTGAAGCTTTCTTT. It translates to CASSQRGVTGVGNTEAFF.